Listed below are T cell receptor beta chains from one sample, sequenced in a study of post-analysis software for immune sequencing data. TCRdb fed the PCR reads into MiXCR, producing one record per CDR3 protein. Found here are a few hundred thousand distinct CDR3 sequences, around 31% of them singletons; the top ten hold about 6%. The sample taken for sequencing was blood. The receptors here all came from a girl aged 2-17 years with multiple sclerosis. The CDR3 runs from the conserved cysteine through the conserved F or W. D genes are given only for firm matches. Expanded clones are given a class, and other clones once, few, many or no size at all.

TRBV28	NA	TRBJ2-7	NA	TGTGCCAGCAGCCTCGTGTCTCCCAATGAGCAGTACTTC	CASSLVSPNEQYF
TRBV7-9	NA	TRBJ1-5	TRBD1	TGTGCCAGCAGCTTGGGGCGACAGGGCACAAATCAGCCCCAGCATTTT	CASSLGRQGTNQPQHF
TRBV5-1	NA	TRBJ1-1	NA	TGCACCAGCAGCTTGGTGGGGACCAACACTGAAGCTTTCTTT	CTSSLVGTNTEAFF
TRBV5-1	few	TRBJ2-3	NA	TGCGCCAGCAGCGCCGCCACAGATACGCAGTATTTT	CASSAATDTQYF
TRBV9	NA	TRBJ1-1	NA	TGTGCCAGCAGCCCGCGCCTCGGGACAATGAACACTGAAGCTTTCTTT	CASSPRLGTMNTEAFF
TRBV6-2/TRBV6-3	NA	TRBJ1-5	NA	TGTGCCAGCAGTTACGCGGGTGTTGGCAATCAGCCCCAGCATTTT	CASSYAGVGNQPQHF
TRBV24-1	NA	TRBJ1-2	NA	TGTGCCACCAGTGATCAGACAGGCTATGGCTACACCTTC	CATSDQTGYGYTF
TRBV7-6	NA	TRBJ2-1	TRBD2	TGTGCCAGCAGCCTCTCTAGCGGGGGGAACAATGAGCAGTTCTTC	CASSLSSGGNNEQFF
TRBV19	NA	TRBJ2-3	TRBD1	TGTGCCAGTAGGGGACAGATCACAGATACGCAGTATTTT	CASRGQITDTQYF
TRBV12-5	NA	TRBJ2-3	NA	TGTGCTAGTGCCGCGGACAGAGATACGCAGTATTTT	CASAADRDTQYF
TRBV6-6	few	TRBJ1-2	TRBD1	TGTGCCAGCAGTTACGAGGGGGCCCGCTATGGCTACACCTTC	CASSYEGARYGYTF
TRBV11-2	NA	TRBJ2-7	NA	TGTGCCAGCAGCTTAGATCGGTCCAACGAGCAGTACTTC	CASSLDRSNEQYF
TRBV5-6	NA	TRBJ1-2	TRBD1	TGTGCCAGCAGCTCTGGGACAGCATCTTTTAACTATGGCTACACCTTC	CASSSGTASFNYGYTF
TRBV4-1	NA	TRBJ2-3	NA	TGCGCCAGCAGCCAAGATTGGACGGGAGCCCAGATGGATACGCAGTATTTT	CASSQDWTGAQMDTQYF
TRBV28	NA	TRBJ2-7	TRBD1	TGTGCCAGCAGTTTCGGGACAGAACAAGAGACCCAATACTTC	CASSFGTEQETQYF
TRBV12-3/TRBV12-4	NA	TRBJ2-3	NA	TGTGCCAGCAGCCCGAGCGGGCTATTCACAGATACGCAGTATTTT	CASSPSGLFTDTQYF
TRBV29-1	few	TRBJ2-3	NA	TGCAGCGTTGCAGAGAACACAGATACGCAGTATTTT	CSVAENTDTQYF
TRBV6-1	NA	TRBJ1-2	NA	TGTGCCAGCAGTCCCCGGCAGGGAGACCCCTTCGGCTCTCGGGGCTACACCTTC	CASSPRQGDPFGSRGYTF
TRBV25-1	NA	TRBJ1-2	NA	TGTGCCAGCAGGTCCCTCAACTATGGCTACACCTTC	CASRSLNYGYTF
TRBV20-1	NA	TRBJ1-2	NA	TGCAGTGCTAAAGCGGGGATTAACTATGGCTACACCTTC	CSAKAGINYGYTF
TRBV5-1	NA	TRBJ2-5	TRBD2	TGCGCCAGCAGCCCTGGTCTAGCGGGGCCCAAAGAGACCCAGTACTTC	CASSPGLAGPKETQYF
TRBV3-1	NA	TRBJ1-2	TRBD1	TGTGCCAGCAGCCGCGGACAGGGAGTATATGGTCGCGATGGCTACACCTTC	CASSRGQGVYGRDGYTF
TRBV3-1	NA	TRBJ1-2	NA	TGTGCCAGCAGCCACGGGATTAACTATGGCTACACCTTC	CASSHGINYGYTF
TRBV6-1	few	TRBJ1-5	NA	TGTGCCAGCAGGAGCACGACCGGCCTCAATCAGCCCCAGCATTTT	CASRSTTGLNQPQHF
TRBV20-1	few	TRBJ2-6	TRBD1	TGCAGTGCCCCCTGGGACAGGGGCCGCTCTGGGGCCAACGTCCTGACTTTC	CSAPWDRGRSGANVLTF
TRBV5-1	NA	TRBJ2-5	TRBD2	TGCGCCAGCCAAGGGACTAGCGGGACAGAGACCCAGTACTTC	CASQGTSGTETQYF
TRBV6-1	NA	TRBJ2-5	TRBD2	TGTGCCAGCAGTGAAAGCGGGGGGGCCGCCGAAGAGACCCAGTACTTC	CASSESGGAAEETQYF
TRBV12-3/TRBV12-4	NA	TRBJ2-3	NA	TGTGCCAGCAGTTTAAATCAAAGAGCAGATACGCAGTATTTT	CASSLNQRADTQYF
TRBV10-3	few	TRBJ2-7	NA	TGTGCCATCAGTGGGACCGACCTGAATACCTACGAGCAGTACTTC	CAISGTDLNTYEQYF
TRBV10-3	few	TRBJ2-3	NA	TGTGCCATCAGCCTAGAGGGTTATACGCAGTATTTT	CAISLEGYTQYF
TRBV15	NA	TRBJ2-1	NA	TGTGCCACCAGCAGAGCCTACAATGAGCAGTTCTTC	CATSRAYNEQFF
TRBV7-8	few	TRBJ2-7	TRBD1	TGTGCCAGCAGCTTCTTTAGTTCCGACAGGGGGTGGGGTCGCCCTCTCAACGAGCAGTACTTC	CASSFFSSDRGWGRPLNEQYF
TRBV10-3	few	TRBJ1-5	NA	TGTGCCATCAGTGAGAACCTTAGCAATCAGCCCCAGCATTTT	CAISENLSNQPQHF
TRBV5-1	few	TRBJ2-7	NA	TGCGCCAGCAGCCCTGTGGGGAAGGGGACCTCGTCGGGCGAGCAGTACTTC	CASSPVGKGTSSGEQYF
TRBV9	many	TRBJ2-3	TRBD2	TGTGCCAGCAGCGCAACTAGCGTAGCCTTTTCTAGCACAGATACGCAGTATTTT	CASSATSVAFSSTDTQYF
TRBV5-1	NA	TRBJ2-1	NA	TGCGCCAGCCAATTTGGGACAGCGGTGGAGGGTGAGCAGTTCTTC	CASQFGTAVEGEQFF